Below, 11 T cell receptor beta chains from the same sample are listed, as sequenced in a study of shared clonotypes between healthy human individuals. TCRdb keeps only in-frame clones here, not all; method: immunoSEQ multiplex PCR. Of some 580,000 clones in the sample, about 96% were seen once. Sequencing was carried out using naive CD4+ T cells sorted from blood. This sample's subset: CD45RA+ positively selected. The receptor source for this set is a woman between 25 and 40 years old in good health.

V usage is TRBV11-2 and J usage is TRBJ2-7; weak D call: TRBD1 (6 bases). The germline CDR1 and CDR2 sequences are SGHAT and FQNNGV. The CDR3 consists of 15 residues. V gave up 6 bases and J gave up 2 bases, with 17 bases separating them. The CDR3 protein is CASRRVGGRTYEQYF. Written as DNA, the CDR3 is TGTGCCAGCAGACGCGTAGGGGGAAGAACCTACGAGCAGTACTTC.

The rearrangement uses TRBV5-4 and TRBJ2-2, with D possibly TRBD1 on 6 matching bases. Germline V gives CDR1 SGHNT, CDR2 YYREEE (reference sequence). Trimming pared 2 bases from V and 7 bases from J, leaving 27 bases between. This CDR3 is 19 amino acids long. The CDR3: CASSLIYRELVREGGELFF. The CDR3 DNA reads TGTGCCAGCAGCTTAATATACAGGGAACTGGTAAGAGAGGGCGGGGAGCTGTTTTTT. Looking up the rest from reference TRBV5-4 and TRBJ2-2 gives the full variable domain: ETGVTQSPTHLIKTRGQQVTLRCSSQSGHNTVSWYQQALGQGPQFIFQYYREEENGRGNFPPRFSGLQFPNYSSELNVNALELDDSALYLCASSLIYRELVREGGELFFGEGSRLTVL.

The J gene is TRBJ2-3, the V gene TRBV7-2; 8 bases map to TRBD2. Looked up from germline, CDR1 is SGHTA and CDR2 is FQGNSA. The CDR3 length is 14 residues. J was trimmed by 11 bases and V by 6 bases; bases with no gene match: 13. The CDR3 spells CASSGLAPEGRQYF. In DNA, the CDR3 is TGTGCCAGCAGTGGACTAGCACCTGAGGGGAGGCAGTATTTT.

CDR3 coding DNA: TGTGCCTGGAGTGAAGAAGGGAGGGACTCCTACGAGCAGTACTTC. Translated, it gives CAWSEEGRDSYEQYF. This chain uses TRBV30 with TRBJ2-7, with TRBD2 identical over 7 bases. Losses at the gene ends were 1 base for V and 0 bases for J; bases not matched to a gene: 6. The germline CDR1 and CDR2 sequences are GTSNPN and SVGIG (reference sequence). The length of the CDR3 is 15 residues.

The chain recombines TRBV7-8 with TRBJ1-5, with TRBD1 as a possible D gene (6 bases). Germline-derived CDR1 and CDR2 are SGHVS and FQNEAQ. CDR3 length: 13 residues. The germline V and J ends were trimmed by 6 bases and 7 bases, with 13 bases remaining between them. Here the CDR3 DNA reads TGTGCCAGCAGTAACCAGGGGACCCAGCCCCAGCATTTT. Protein sequence: CASSNQGTQPQHF. The full variable domain, in which reference TRBV7-8 and TRBJ1-5 provide the parts outside the CDR3, is GAGVSQSPRYKVAKRGQDVALRCDPISGHVSLFWYQQALGQGPEFLTYFQNEAQLDKSGLPSDRFFAERPEGSVSTLKIQRTQQEDSAVYLCASSNQGTQPQHFGDGTRLSIL.

The CDR3: CASTAQGPDTQYF. The CDR3 nucleotides read TGCGCCAGCACGGCCCAGGGCCCAGATACGCAGTATTTT. The V gene is TRBV10-1, the J gene TRBJ2-3, with D possibly being TRBD1 (5 bases). The V end was cut by 7 bases, the J end by 4 bases, with 12 bases between. CDR1 and CDR2 from the germline V gene are WNHNN and SYGVQD (reference sequence). The CDR3 runs to 13 residues.

The DNA for the CDR3 is TGTGCCAGCAGCTTCTGGCAGGGCACTGAAGCTTTCTTT. The encoded protein is CASSFWQGTEAFF. The chain recombines TRBV5-8 with TRBJ1-1; D may be TRBD1 (5 bases). Trimming removed 2 bases at V and 4 bases at J, with 9 bases between. Germline assignment: CDR1 SGHTS and CDR2 YDEGEE. The CDR3 is 13 amino acids.

V is TRBV6-5 and J is TRBJ2-5; 7 bases line up with TRBD1. V lost 6 bases and J lost 5; bases outside the gene matches: 6. Germline V gene lookup returns CDR1 MNHEY and CDR2 SVGAGI. The CDR3 is 13 residues long. Here the CDR3 DNA reads TGTGCCAGCAGCGATGGACAGGTCGAGACCCAGTACTTC. This codes for CASSDGQVETQYF.

Here the CDR3 reads CASSPTGPLYGYTF. In DNA, the CDR3 is TGTGCCAGCAGTCCTACAGGGCCCCTCTATGGCTACACCTTC. This chain joins TRBV2 and TRBJ1-2; a weak D match, TRBD1 (6 bases). Trimming took off 5 bases at V and 4 bases at J, with 14 bases between the two ends. Germline V CDR1 and CDR2: SNHLY, FYNNEI. This CDR3 spans 14 amino acids.

The V and J genes are TRBV27 and TRBJ2-7; 13 positions match TRBD2. J gave up 3 bases and V 8 bases, and 4 bases lay outside the gene matches. Germline-derived CDR1 and CDR2 are MNHEY and SMNVEV (reference sequence). The CDR3 totals 14 residues. CDR3 residues: CASRTSGSLYEQYF. CDR3 DNA sequence: TGTGCCAGCCGGACTAGCGGGAGTCTCTACGAGCAGTACTTC.

This chain joins TRBV29-1 and TRBJ2-3; TRBD2 matches at 7 bases. The CDR3 covers 13 residues. Losses at the gene ends were 5 bases for V and 4 bases for J; bases not matched to a gene: 6. Germline CDR1 is SQVTM and CDR2 is ANQGSEA. CDR3 residues: CSVRAGEADTQYF. The CDR3 DNA reads as TGCAGCGTTCGGGCGGGAGAGGCAGATACGCAGTATTTT.